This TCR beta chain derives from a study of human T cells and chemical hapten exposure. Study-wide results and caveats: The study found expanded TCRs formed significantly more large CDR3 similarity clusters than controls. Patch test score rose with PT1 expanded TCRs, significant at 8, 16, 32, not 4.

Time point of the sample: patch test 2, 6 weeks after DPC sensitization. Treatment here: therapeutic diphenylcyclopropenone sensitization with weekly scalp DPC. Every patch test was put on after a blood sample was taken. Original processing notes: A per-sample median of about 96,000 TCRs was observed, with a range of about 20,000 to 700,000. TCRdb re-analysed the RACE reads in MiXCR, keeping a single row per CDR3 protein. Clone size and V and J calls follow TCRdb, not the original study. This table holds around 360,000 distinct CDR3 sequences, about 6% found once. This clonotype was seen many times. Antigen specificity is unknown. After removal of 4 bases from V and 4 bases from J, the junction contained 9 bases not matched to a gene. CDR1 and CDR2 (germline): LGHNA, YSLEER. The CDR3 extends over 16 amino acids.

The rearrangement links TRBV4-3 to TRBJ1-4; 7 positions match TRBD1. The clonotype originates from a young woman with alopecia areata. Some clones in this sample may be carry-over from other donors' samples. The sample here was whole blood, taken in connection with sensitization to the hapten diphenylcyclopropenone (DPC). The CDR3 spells CASSPDSTGRNEKLFF. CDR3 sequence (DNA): TGCGCCAGCAGCCCTGACTCGACAGGGCGTAATGAAAAACTGTTTTTT.